A single T cell receptor (beta chain) is shown here with its context. RNA in amounts of about 0.5 to 1 ug was reverse transcribed with random hexamers. Using its own MiXCR run on the immunoSEQ multiplex PCR reads, TCRdb lists one record per CDR3 protein. This sample has around 130,000 distinct CDR3 sequences; roughly 95% occur once, and the top ten carry more than 0.12%. The entry originates in a study of CD8 T cells in Susac syndrome. Germline assignment: CDR1 LGHNA and CDR2 YSLEER. This CDR3 is built from 13 residues. V dropped 8 bases and J dropped 4 bases, with 13 bases sitting between them. V usage is TRBV4-3 and J usage is TRBJ2-3; perhaps TRBD1 as D (6 bases). Sequencing was carried out using CD4+ T cells from PBMCs. The source of this sequence is a human donor with Susac syndrome. The CDR3 sequence is CASGIQGSDTQYF. CDR3 DNA: TGCGCCAGCGGAATACAGGGTTCAGATACGCAGTATTTT.